This T cell receptor beta chain was sequenced in a study of early T cells in non-severe SARS-CoV-2 infection (dated by TCRdb to about 2021). In terms of the full investigation: Because TCR sequencing relied on bulk RNA taken from unsorted whole blood, pairing of alpha and beta chains was not possible. The paper's findings and limits, for the study overall: VDJdb matching was skewed toward anti-spike CD8 responses, so virus-specific expansions were likely underestimated and private and CD4 specificities were missed.

Libraries were built with 5' RACE. Reads for this sample came from a NextSeq 500. To correct for sequencing error and PCR bias, the TCR library protocol tagged individual cDNA molecules with unique molecular identifiers. Both TCR alpha and beta chains were sequenced, and tight co-correlation was observed between alpha and beta sequence abundances in each sample. The study's processing was this. Decombinator V4 was used to perform V gene, J gene and CDR3 annotation of TCR sequences. Expanded TCRs were defined as changing significantly between any two time points under a Poisson model with p below 0.0001. TCR abundances were normalised to the total number of TCRs sequenced in each sample and reported as counts per million. VDJdb, accessed 1 November 2021, was searched for CMV, EBV and SARS-CoV-2 annotated TCRs, excluding TCRs annotated for multiple antigens. TCRdb handled the public reads itself, with Q25 trimming in fastp and clone calling in MiXCR, and kept productive beta chains. Identical CDR3 protein sequences are pooled into one entry, listed with their most common genes and DNA. The V and J calls here are based on TCRdb, not the publication. The sample table records 70,000 or so distinct CDR3 sequences; 12% of these occur just once. The ten top clones hold roughly 3.9% of the sample.

This clonotype was seen ten or more times. No antigen is known for it. The record has no base qualities; no much larger clone is one base away. The study was a case-control design nested within a healthcare worker cohort in London, UK, with weekly nasopharyngeal swab PCR tests and blood sampling. Healthcare workers were recruited between 23 and 31 March 2020, during the week of the UK lockdown, and were followed weekly for up to roughly 16 weeks. Sequencing used whole blood. This TCR was recovered from an adult who was a healthcare worker with PCR-confirmed SARS-CoV-2 infection or an uninfected control (not recorded which).

The nucleotides are TGTGCCAGCAGTTTCCACCCGGGGCCCACGCAGTATTTT. Its coded protein is CASSFHPGPTQYF. The sequence is built from TRBV7-2 and TRBJ2-3; the D gene is perhaps TRBD1 or TRBD2, each of them matching over 5 bases. Measured from the cysteine to the phenylalanine, the CDR3 is 13 residues long. Just the 39-base CDR3 DNA is kept, in frame starting at base 1. According to the germline V gene, CDR1 reads SGHTA and CDR2 reads FQGNSA. V was cut back by 6 bases and J by 9 bases, leaving a gap of 16 bases between them.